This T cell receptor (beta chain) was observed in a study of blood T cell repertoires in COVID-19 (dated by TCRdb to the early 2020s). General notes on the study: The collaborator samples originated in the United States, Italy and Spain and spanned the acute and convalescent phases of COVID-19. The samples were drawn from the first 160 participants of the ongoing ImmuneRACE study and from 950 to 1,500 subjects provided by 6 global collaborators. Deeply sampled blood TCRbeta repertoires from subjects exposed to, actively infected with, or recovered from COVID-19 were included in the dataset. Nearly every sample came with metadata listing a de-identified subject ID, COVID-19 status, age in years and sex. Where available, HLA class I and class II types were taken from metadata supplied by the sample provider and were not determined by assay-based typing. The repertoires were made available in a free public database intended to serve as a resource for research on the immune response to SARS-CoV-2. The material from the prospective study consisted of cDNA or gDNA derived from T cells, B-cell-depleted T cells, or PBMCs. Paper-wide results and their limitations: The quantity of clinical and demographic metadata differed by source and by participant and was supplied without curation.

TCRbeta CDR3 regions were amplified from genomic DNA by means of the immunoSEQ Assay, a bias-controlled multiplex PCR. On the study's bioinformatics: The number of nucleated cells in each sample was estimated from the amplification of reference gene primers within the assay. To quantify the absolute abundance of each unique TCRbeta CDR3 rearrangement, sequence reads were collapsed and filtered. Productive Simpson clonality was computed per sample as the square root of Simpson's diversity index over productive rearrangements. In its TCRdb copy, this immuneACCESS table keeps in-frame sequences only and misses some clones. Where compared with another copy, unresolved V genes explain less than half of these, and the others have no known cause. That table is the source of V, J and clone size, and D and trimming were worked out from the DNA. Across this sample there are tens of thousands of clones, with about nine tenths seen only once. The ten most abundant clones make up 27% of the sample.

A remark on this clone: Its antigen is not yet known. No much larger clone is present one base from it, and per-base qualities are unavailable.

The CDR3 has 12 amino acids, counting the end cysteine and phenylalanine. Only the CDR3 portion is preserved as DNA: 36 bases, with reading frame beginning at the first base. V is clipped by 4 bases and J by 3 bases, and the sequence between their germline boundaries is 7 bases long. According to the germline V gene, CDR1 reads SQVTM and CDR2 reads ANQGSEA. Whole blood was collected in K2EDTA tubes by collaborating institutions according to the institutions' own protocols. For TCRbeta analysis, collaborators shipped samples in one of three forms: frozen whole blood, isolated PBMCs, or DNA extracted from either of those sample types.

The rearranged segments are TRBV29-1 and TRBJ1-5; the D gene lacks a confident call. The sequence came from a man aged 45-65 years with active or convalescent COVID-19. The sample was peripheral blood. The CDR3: CSVGQFNQPQHF. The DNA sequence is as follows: TGCAGCGTTGGACAATTCAATCAGCCCCAGCATTTT.